The source of this T cell receptor beta chain is a study of blood T cell repertoires in COVID-19. Study summary: Sample material is recorded as cDNA or gDNA derived from T cells, B-cell-depleted T cells, or PBMCs.

Here immunoSEQ multiplex PCR was the method, and the copy in TCRdb shows in-frame clones only, minus some. Counted here are about 87,000 clones, 65% to 85% occurring once; the ten biggest clones make up about a sixth. The germline V and J ends were trimmed by 3 bases and 6 bases, with 8 bases remaining between them. This CDR3 is 12 amino acids long. CDR1 and CDR2 (germline): SEHNR, FQNEAQ (reference sequence). Sequenced material: peripheral blood. J is TRBJ1-2 and V is TRBV7-9; the D gene is possibly TRBD1 (5 bases). The origin of this receptor is a woman aged 55-75 years with acute or convalescent COVID-19. The CDR3 bases are TGTGCCAGCAGCTTTGACAGAGATGGCTACACCTTC. It translates to CASSFDRDGYTF.